Shown below are 5 T cell receptor beta chains from a single sample sequenced in a study of blood T cell repertoires in COVID-19. The method was immunoSEQ multiplex PCR; TCRdb's version includes in-frame clones alone and lacks a portion of them. The table has approximately 140,000 clones, almost 90% seen once; the top ten hold approximately 10%. The source material was peripheral blood. The receptor set was obtained from a man aged 50-59 years with active or convalescent COVID-19.

The chain has TRBV7-9 and TRBJ2-1; 10 bases match TRBD1. With V trimmed by 5 bases and J by 2 bases, 3 bases remained unmatched. Germline V gene lookup returns CDR1 SEHNR and CDR2 FQNEAQ (reference sequence). The CDR3 is 15 amino acids. CDR3 protein: CASSIGTGAYNEQFF. For the CDR3, the DNA is TGTGCCAGCAGCATTGGGACAGGGGCCTACAATGAGCAGTTCTTC.

This clone was seen only once. The chain links TRBV11-2 to TRBJ1-3; the match to TRBD1 covers 9 bases. The V segment lost 6 bases and the J segment 1 base; nucleotides outside the gene matches: 1. Looked up from germline, CDR1 is SGHAT and CDR2 is FQNNGV. The CDR3 is made up of 14 amino acids. In nucleotides, the CDR3 is TGTGCCAGCAGAGGGACAGGGTCTGGAAACACCATATATTTT. Its protein product is CASRGTGSGNTIYF.

V is TRBV12-5 and J is TRBJ1-1; no reliable D call. Trimming cost V 6 bases and J 3 bases, with 14 bases left between them. Germline CDR1 reads LGHNT; CDR2 reads FRNRAP. The CDR3 has 14 amino acids. The CDR3: CASGRTLLDTEAFF. The CDR3 nucleotides read TGTGCTAGTGGCCGCACACTACTGGACACTGAAGCTTTCTTT.

This chain links TRBV30 with TRBJ2-7; D is ambiguous. Trimming left V 6 bases short and J 1 base short, with 10 bases between. CDR3 length equals 12 residues. CDR1 is GTSNPN, CDR2 SVGIG, per germline (reference sequence). This CDR3 reads CACGPGSYEQYF. In DNA, the CDR3 is TGTGCCTGCGGCCCGGGTTCCTACGAGCAGTACTTC.

The rearrangement joins TRBV29-1 to TRBJ2-3; 7 bases match TRBD2. Germline assignment: CDR1 SQVTM and CDR2 ANQGSEA. The CDR3 contains 15 residues. J was trimmed by 6 bases and V by 6 bases; bases with no gene match: 15. The CDR3 DNA reads TGCAGCGTCGCAGGTGAAGGACTAGTTACGGATACGCAGTATTTT. Translation gives CSVAGEGLVTDTQYF.